Sequencing of this T cell receptor (beta chain) was carried out in a study of brain metastases from non-small cell lung cancer. This table comes from immunoSEQ multiplex PCR, and its TCRdb copy is limited to in-frame clones, with some not included. The sample has 4,000 to 4,500 clones; around 83% are singletons. V lost 3 bases and J lost 0, with 9 bases in between. Germline V gene data show CDR1 as SNHLY and CDR2 as FYNNEI. The CDR3 totals 15 residues. The chain combines TRBV2 with TRBJ1-3; a possible D gene is TRBD1 (6 bases). The source is a donor aged 40 or over with non-small cell lung cancer. Material for sequencing was primary lung tumor tissue. DNA for the CDR3: TGTGCCAGCAGTGACAGGGGCTTCTCTGGAAACACCATATATTTT. It encodes CASSDRGFSGNTIYF.